Below are 11 T cell receptor beta chains sequenced from a single sample in a study of blood T cell repertoires in COVID-19. Profiled with immunoSEQ multiplex PCR; TCRdb holds only in-frame clones, not every one. The profile shows a few hundred thousand clones, about 91% of them singletons. Sequences were obtained from PBMCs or T cells enriched from blood (not recorded which). Every receptor here comes from a woman aged 18-29 years who had recovered from COVID-19.

CDR3 protein: CASSAGTSSTNEKLFF. CDR3 DNA sequence: TGTGCCAGTAGTGCGGGGACGTCTTCAACTAATGAAAAACTGTTTTTT. The V gene is TRBV19, the J gene TRBJ1-4, with D possibly being TRBD1 (5 bases). Germline V lookup: CDR1 LNHDA, CDR2 SQIVND (reference sequence). The germline V and J ends were trimmed by 5 bases and 0 bases, with 13 bases remaining between them. The CDR3 runs to 16 residues.

This clone was counted once. The V call is TRBV28, the J call TRBJ1-2; tentative D call: TRBD1 (6 bases). Deletions cut 5 bases from V and 8 bases from J, with 18 bases between. The germline CDR1 and CDR2 sequences are MDHEN and SYDVKM. The CDR3 is made up of 14 amino acids. This chain's CDR3 is CASSALQGFGGYTF. CDR3 bases: TGTGCCAGCAGTGCGCTACAGGGTTTCGGGGGCTACACCTTC.

This chain joins TRBV2 and TRBJ2-1, with D possibly TRBD2 on 6 matching bases. This CDR3 contains 12 residues. The germline V and J ends were trimmed by 7 bases and 8 bases, with 12 bases remaining between them. Per germline, CDR1 SNHLY and CDR2 FYNNEI. The CDR3 bases are TGTGCCAGCAAAGGAGGGTTCGATGAGCAGTTCTTC. This encodes CASKGGFDEQFF.

In its sample, this clone was seen once. The V call is TRBV10-3, the J call TRBJ2-3; D not certain. Germline CDR1 reads ENHRY; CDR2 reads SYGVKD. This CDR3 contains 14 residues. Trimming took off 3 bases at V and 4 bases at J, with 11 bases between the two ends. The CDR3 spells CAISEVTGPDTQYF. The CDR3 DNA reads as TGTGCCATCAGTGAAGTGACGGGTCCAGATACGCAGTATTTT.

The chain combines TRBV28 with TRBJ1-3; maybe TRBD1 (5 bases). The V end lost 7 bases, the J end lost 7 bases, and 14 bases lay between the germline ends. This CDR3 is built from 13 residues. Germline V gene sequence: CDR1 MDHEN, CDR2 SYDVKM. Written as DNA, the CDR3 is TGTGCCAGCATCTCGGTTGACAGTAACACCATATATTTT. Its protein product is CASISVDSNTIYF.

The chain employs TRBV5-5 and TRBJ1-2, with D possibly TRBD1 on 6 matching bases. Germline-derived CDR1 and CDR2 are SGHKS and YYEKEE (reference sequence). This CDR3 is 14 amino acids long. V was shortened by 6 bases and J by 1 base, with 13 bases between the two germline ends. CDR3 nucleotide sequence: TGTGCCAGCACCTTCAGGACAGTTAACTATGGCTACACCTTC. It is translated as CASTFRTVNYGYTF.

This chain joins TRBV25-1 and TRBJ2-7, with 8 bases matching TRBD2. After removal of 5 bases from V and 0 bases from J, the junction contained 6 bases not matched to a gene. The germline V gene has CDR1 MGHDK and CDR2 SYGVNS. This CDR3 spans 15 amino acids. The CDR3 region is CASSPSGGLSYEQYF. In DNA, the CDR3 is TGTGCCAGCAGTCCCTCGGGGGGGCTCTCCTACGAGCAGTACTTC.

The V call is TRBV4-1, the J call TRBJ2-3; TRBD2 is a possible D gene (6 bases). The CDR3 has 14 amino acids. V gave up 2 bases and J gave up 11 bases, with 17 bases separating them. Germline V gene data show CDR1 as MGHRA and CDR2 as YSYEKL. The CDR3 DNA is TGCGCCAGCAGCCAACCTCAATCCCGGGAGTGGCAGTATTTT. This gives the protein CASSQPQSREWQYF.

This chain links TRBV6-5 with TRBJ2-3; TRBD2 might be the D (6 bases). Germline lookup yields CDR1 MNHEY and CDR2 SVGAGI. CDR3 length equals 15 residues. Trimming removed 4 bases at V and 0 bases at J, with 11 bases between. The CDR3 DNA reads TGTGCCAGCAGTTTTAGCGGAGTTAGCACAGATACGCAGTATTTT. This gives the protein CASSFSGVSTDTQYF.

This CDR3 reads CASSPGGGFSPLHF. CDR3 in DNA: TGTGCCAGTAGCCCAGGGGGCGGCTTCTCACCCCTCCACTTT. V usage is TRBV19 and J usage is TRBJ1-6; 8 positions match TRBD1. The CDR3 loop spans 14 amino acids. Per the germline V gene, CDR1 is LNHDA and CDR2 is SQIVND (reference sequence). The trim removed 6 bases at V and 10 bases at J, leaving 8 bases unmatched.

The chain has TRBV11-3 and TRBJ2-3; possibly TRBD1 for D (5 bases). The CDR3 is made up of 15 amino acids. V was cut by 3 bases and J by 4 bases, with 14 bases left in between. The V gene's germline CDR1 is SGHNT and CDR2 YENEEA. Written as DNA, the CDR3 is TGTGCCAGCAGCTTTAGATCTGGGGCGGCAGATACGCAGTATTTT. Translating it yields CASSFRSGAADTQYF.